These 11 T cell receptor beta chains originate from one sample sequenced in a study of neurological immune-mediated disorders. TCRdb processed the 5' RACE reads anew with MiXCR; each CDR3 protein has one entry. This repertoire shows tens of thousands of distinct CDR3 sequences, around 4.3% found once; its top ten account for 5.7%. Sequencing was done on a sample of PBMCs. The receptors stem from a woman aged 55-69 years with multiple sclerosis.

This clonotype has at least ten counts. The genes are TRBV25-1 and TRBJ1-2; the D is unclear. This CDR3 contains 14 residues. Germline CDR1 MGHDK, CDR2 SYGVNS. V was shortened by 3 bases and J by 9 bases, with 17 bases between the two germline ends. The CDR3 sequence: CASSEELTGGSYTF. The CDR3 nucleotides read TGTGCCAGCAGTGAGGAGCTGACTGGAGGGAGCTACACCTTC.

A few counts support this clonotype. V usage is TRBV20-1 and J usage is TRBJ1-2, with D maybe TRBD1 (5 bases). The CDR3 runs 14 residues. V was clipped by 5 bases and J by 4 bases, with 17 bases between them. Germline V lookup: CDR1 DFQATT, CDR2 SNEGSKA (reference sequence). CDR3 protein: CSAHQPQAAYGYTF. The CDR3 coding sequence is TGCAGTGCTCACCAACCACAGGCCGCCTATGGCTACACCTTC.

This clonotype has ten or more counts. This chain links TRBV4-1 with TRBJ1-4; TRBD1 might be the D (5 bases). V lost 4 bases and J 6 bases, leaving 9 bases between the germline ends. Germline CDR1 reads MGHRA; CDR2 reads YSYEKL. The CDR3 length is 13 residues. The CDR3 region has the DNA TGCGCCAGCAGCCCGGGGGTAGATGAAAAACTGTTTTTT. Its translation: CASSPGVDEKLFF.

As for this clonotype: Its ends do not fully match the called genes, so a read error is possible. The chain couples TRBV7-9 to TRBJ1-5; D is ambiguous. The CDR3 runs 13 residues. Germline CDR1 and CDR2: SEHNR and FQNEAQ (reference sequence). CDR3 sequence: CANSFVRNQPQNF. The CDR3 nucleotides read TGTGCCAACAGCTTCGTCCGAAATCAGCCCCAGAATTTT.

The table lists this clonotype with many counts. The rearrangement uses TRBV7-2 and TRBJ2-3; 8 bases fit TRBD1. The CDR3 is 15 amino acids. The J segment lost 2 bases and the V segment lost 5 bases, leaving 6 bases of the junction unmatched. Germline CDR1 is SGHTA and CDR2 is FQGNSA. The CDR3 DNA is TGTGCCAGCAGCCCGGGGGACAGGCTCACAGATACGCAGTATTTT. Its translation is CASSPGDRLTDTQYF.

This clonotype was seen a handful of times. The J gene is TRBJ2-7, the V gene TRBV3-1; 12 bases match TRBD2. Germline V lookup: CDR1 LGHDT, CDR2 YNNKEL (reference sequence). V shed 3 bases, J shed 7 bases, and the junction held 7 bases outside the gene matches. This CDR3 is built from 15 residues. The CDR3 reads CASSQDLAGGREQYF. The CDR3 region has the DNA TGTGCCAGCAGCCAGGACCTAGCGGGGGGGAGGGAGCAGTACTTC.

At least ten counts were recorded for this clonotype. The V and J genes are TRBV2 and TRBJ2-3; D ambiguous. From germline, CDR1 is SNHLY and CDR2 FYNNEI. CDR3 size: 13 residues. The V end was cut by 2 bases, the J end by 1 base, with 4 bases between. CDR3 in amino acids: CASSERRTDTQYF. DNA for the CDR3: TGTGCCAGCAGTGAAAGACGCACAGATACGCAGTATTTT.

This clonotype was counted ten times or more. The V gene is TRBV4-3, the J gene TRBJ1-4, with 9 bases aligning to TRBD1. CDR1 is LGHNA and CDR2 is YSLEER in the germline V gene. The CDR3 spans 15 residues. The ends lost 0 bases at V and 7 bases at J; junction bases unmatched: 3. CDR3 residues: CASSQEGTGFEKLFF. The CDR3 DNA reads as TGCGCCAGCAGCCAAGAGGGGACAGGGTTTGAAAAACTGTTTTTT.

This clonotype was picked up many times. The chain employs TRBV30 and TRBJ1-2; D perhaps matches TRBD1 (5 bases). The CDR3 covers 15 residues. Germline V lookup: CDR1 GTSNPN, CDR2 SVGIG (reference sequence). Trimming took off 0 bases at V and 5 bases at J, with 16 bases between the two ends. This chain's CDR3 is CAWSVSYREGYGYTF. The CDR3 DNA sequence: TGTGCCTGGAGTGTATCGTACAGAGAGGGGTATGGCTACACCTTC.

This clonotype showed up many times. The rearrangement joins TRBV28 to TRBJ2-1; 7 bases line up with TRBD2. The CDR3 loop spans 18 amino acids. In germline, CDR1 is MDHEN, CDR2 SYDVKM. Trimming cost V 1 base and J 3 bases; bases outside gene matches: 12. The CDR3 sequence is CASSLLVGGTPNYNEQFF. CDR3 nucleotides: TGTGCCAGCAGTTTATTGGTGGGGGGGACCCCGAACTACAATGAGCAGTTCTTC.

At least ten counts were recorded for this clonotype. The rearrangement uses TRBV11-2 and TRBJ2-5; 9 nucleotides line up with TRBD1. Germline CDR1 reads SGHAT; CDR2 reads FQNNGV. The V segment lost 8 bases and the J segment 4 bases; nucleotides outside the gene matches: 11. The CDR3 has 15 residues. The CDR3: CASGVRDREIETQYF. For the CDR3, the DNA is TGTGCCAGCGGGGTCCGGGACAGGGAGATAGAGACCCAGTACTTC. Variable domain in full (rest from reference TRBV11-2 and TRBJ2-5): EAGVAQSPRYKIIEKRQSVAFWCNPISGHATLYWYQQILGQGPKLLIQFQNNGVVDDSQLPKDRFSAERLKGVDSTLKIQPAKLEDSAVYLCASGVRDREIETQYFGPGTRLLVL.